Following are 32 T cell receptor beta chains from one sample sequenced in a study of blood T cells in healthy people across ages (dated by TCRdb to the mid-2010s). Receptors were amplified or captured by 5' RACE. A second PCR of roughly 6 to 11 cycles was run with a J-beta primer mix and a sample-barcoded 5' primer. Using fastp at Q25 and MiXCR, TCRdb reprocessed the public reads and kept productive beta chains. Rows are unified per CDR3 protein, each entry keeping the most common DNA and genes. For this sample there are 1.5 million to 2 million distinct CDR3 sequences; about two fifths appear just once. Of the sample, 23% is held by the ten largest clones. The specimen was blood. These receptors were collected from a human donor in good health.

The chain couples TRBV7-2 to TRBJ2-7, with D unclear. CDR1 is SGHTA, CDR2 FQGNSA, per germline. V lost 5 bases and J 0 bases, leaving 11 bases between the germline ends. The CDR3 runs 14 residues. In DNA, the CDR3 is TGTGCCAGCAGCCCACTTAGTGCCTCCTACGAGCAGTACTTC. Translation gives CASSPLSASYEQYF.

This chain connects TRBV29-1 to TRBJ2-1, with 10 bases aligning to TRBD1. This CDR3 contains 17 residues. From germline, CDR1 is SQVTM and CDR2 ANQGSEA. V shed 0 bases and J 5 bases; nucleotides not matched to a gene: 10. DNA for the CDR3: TGCAGCGTTGAAGACCCAGAGCCGGGACAGGGGAACAATGAGCAGTTCTTC. Amino acids: CSVEDPEPGQGNNEQFF.

Concerning this clonotype itself: A much more abundant neighbour one base away suggests this may be a read error. This chain joins TRBV20-1 and TRBJ2-4; D not resolved. The CDR3 covers 15 residues. Per germline, CDR1 DFQATT and CDR2 SNEGSKA (reference sequence). The CDR3 DNA follows: TGCAGTGCTGGAGATACAGTTACCGCTTCTCCTGAGCAGTACTTC. It encodes CSAGDTVTASPEQYF.

V gene TRBV4-3 combines with J gene TRBJ2-3; a weak D match, TRBD2 (6 bases). Germline loops: CDR1 LGHNA, CDR2 YSLEER. The CDR3 length is 15 residues. Trimming shortened V by 2 bases and J by 0 bases, and 9 bases separated the two germline ends. As DNA, the CDR3 is TGCGCCAGCAGCCAATTGAGCGGGAGCACAGATACGCAGTATTTT. It yields the protein CASSQLSGSTDTQYF.

The V call is TRBV6-1, the J call TRBJ1-1, with no clear D. The CDR3 spans 13 residues. Between the trimmed V and J ends, which lost 8 bases and 1 base, there was a span of 11 bases. From germline, CDR1 is MNHNS and CDR2 SASEGT. CDR3 DNA: TGTGCCAGCTCCGCGACTAAGAACACTGAAGCTTTCTTT. Translation: CASSATKNTEAFF.

The chain's CDR3 is CASSRTSGGVFQETQYF. The DNA of the CDR3 is TGTGCCAGCAGCCGGACTAGCGGGGGGGTCTTTCAAGAGACCCAGTACTTC. The V gene is TRBV5-6, the J gene TRBJ2-5, with 15 nucleotides matching TRBD2. The CDR3 is made up of 17 amino acids. Germline V gene data show CDR1 as SGHDT and CDR2 as YYEEEE. V dropped 4 bases and J dropped 2; count of bases not matched to a gene: 6.

As DNA, the CDR3 is TGTGCCAGCAGCCTCCGGTCCCCGATGGAGACCCAGTACTTC. Its protein is CASSLRSPMETQYF. The gene calls are TRBV7-9 and TRBJ2-5, with no clear D. Germline CDR1 reads SEHNR; CDR2 reads FQNEAQ (reference sequence). The CDR3 is made up of 14 amino acids. The ends were cut back, 5 bases at V and 5 bases at J, with 15 bases in the middle.

The rearrangement joins TRBV28 to TRBJ2-2; no firm D call. This CDR3 is 14 amino acids long. Trimming took off 2 bases at V and 3 bases at J, with 7 bases between the two ends. The germline V gene has CDR1 MDHEN and CDR2 SYDVKM. The CDR3 coding sequence is TGTGCCAGCAGTTTAGTACAGTACACCGGGGAGCTGTTTTTT. This gives the protein CASSLVQYTGELFF.

As to this clonotype: The junction departs from the called germline gene at one end, perhaps through a read error. The V and J genes are TRBV7-9 and TRBJ1-2; D unclear. The CDR3 spans 12 residues. CDR1 SEHNR and CDR2 FQNEAQ come from the germline V gene (reference sequence). CDR3 DNA: TGTGCCAGCAACTTAGAGGGTTATGGCTACACCTTC. Translating gives CASNLEGYGYTF.

This clonotype was observed many times. The chain carries TRBV15 and TRBJ2-1; 8 bases agree with TRBD1. Trimming cost V 4 bases and J 6 bases; bases outside gene matches: 2. The germline V gene encodes CDR1 LNHNV and CDR2 YYDKDF (reference sequence). This CDR3 has 13 residues. The CDR3 is CATSTDRGNEQFF. The CDR3 DNA sequence: TGTGCCACCAGCACCGACAGGGGCAATGAGCAGTTCTTC.

The chain is built from TRBV3-1 and TRBJ2-5; tentative D call: TRBD1 (7 bases). Trimming left V 0 bases short and J 2 bases short, with 10 bases between. Germline values: CDR1 LGHDT, CDR2 YNNKEL (reference sequence). The CDR3 is made up of 15 amino acids. CDR3 sequence: CASSQDPGGQETQYF. For the CDR3, the DNA is TGTGCCAGCAGCCAAGACCCAGGGGGGCAAGAGACCCAGTACTTC.

The V and J genes are TRBV29-1 and TRBJ1-1, with a possible D match to TRBD1 (5 bases). The CDR3 totals 14 residues. Trimming removed 4 bases at V and 3 bases at J, with 15 bases between. Germline CDR1 and CDR2: SQVTM and ANQGSEA. CDR3: CSVARGGGDTEAFF. The CDR3 region has the DNA TGCAGCGTTGCTAGGGGTGGGGGGGACACTGAAGCTTTCTTT.

This clonotype was counted only a few times. CDR3 amino acids: CASSELQGIAETQYF. CDR3 DNA: TGTGCCAGCAGCGAATTACAGGGTATCGCGGAGACCCAGTACTTC. The chain links TRBV12-3 or TRBV12-4 to TRBJ2-5; D is possibly TRBD1 (6 bases). The CDR3 totals 15 residues. V was shortened by 6 bases and J by 5 bases, with 19 bases between the two germline ends.

This clonotype was detected only a few times. The V and J genes are TRBV28 and TRBJ2-1, with D uncertain. This CDR3 is 15 amino acids long. With 3 bases removed from V and 4 bases from J, the gap between germline ends came to 13 bases. Germline loops: CDR1 MDHEN, CDR2 SYDVKM. The CDR3 here is CASSFLQPPYNEQFF. Written as DNA, the CDR3 is TGTGCCAGCAGTTTTCTTCAGCCCCCGTACAATGAGCAGTTCTTC. Full variable domain (missing parts from reference TRBV28 and TRBJ2-1): DVKVTQSSRYLVKRTGEKVFLECVQDMDHENMFWYRQDPGLGLRLIYFSYDVKMKEKGDIPEGYSVSREKKERFSLILESASTNQTSMYLCASSFLQPPYNEQFFGPGTRLTVL.

This clonotype has just a few counts. The genes are TRBV25-1 and TRBJ2-7, with 9 bases lining up with TRBD1. Germline V CDR1 and CDR2: MGHDK, SYGVNS. The CDR3 has 16 amino acids. V dropped 1 base and J dropped 0; count of bases not matched to a gene: 4. DNA of the CDR3: TGTGCCAGCAGTGAATCAGGGACAGGGAACTCCTACGAGCAGTACTTC. As protein: CASSESGTGNSYEQYF.

This clonotype was counted only a few times. The chain combines TRBV29-1 with TRBJ2-7, with D tentatively TRBD1 (6 bases). The ends were cut back, 7 bases at V and 0 bases at J, with 13 bases in the middle. CDR1 is SQVTM, CDR2 ANQGSEA, per germline. The CDR3 sequence is 13 residues long. Here the CDR3 DNA reads TGCAGCGCCGGTCAGGGGACCTCCTACGAGCAGTACTTC. It yields the protein CSAGQGTSYEQYF.

The rearrangement links TRBV28 to TRBJ2-7; tentatively, D is TRBD1 (6 bases). The CDR3 consists of 13 residues. V lost 6 bases and J lost 4, with 13 bases in between. The V gene's germline CDR1 is MDHEN and CDR2 SYDVKM. The CDR3 region is CASRSPGQYEQYF. Written as DNA, the CDR3 is TGTGCCAGCAGGTCACCAGGACAGTACGAGCAGTACTTC.

This sequence joins TRBV20-1 and TRBJ2-4; possibly TRBD2 for D (6 bases). This CDR3 is built from 16 residues. In germline, CDR1 is DFQATT, CDR2 SNEGSKA (reference sequence). Deletions cut 8 bases from V and 0 bases from J, with 20 bases between. The CDR3 loop is CSSAGPSALAKNIQYF. In DNA, the CDR3 is TGCAGTTCTGCGGGACCAAGCGCTTTAGCCAAAAACATTCAGTACTTC.

This chain uses TRBV7-2 with TRBJ1-1; 7 nucleotides line up with TRBD1. V trimming: 5 bases; J trimming: 6 bases; junction bases outside the gene matches: 9. CDR3 length equals 14 residues. Per germline, CDR1 SGHTA and CDR2 FQGNSA. The CDR3 reads CASSPTGAKAEAFF. DNA for the CDR3: TGTGCCAGCAGCCCAACAGGGGCTAAGGCTGAAGCTTTCTTT.

The CDR3: CAISTGNYGYTF. The CDR3 DNA sequence: TGTGCCATTTCGACAGGGAACTATGGCTACACCTTC. J is TRBJ1-2 and V is TRBV6-6; 7 bases align to TRBD1. The CDR3 loop spans 12 amino acids. The V segment lost 10 bases and the J segment 2 bases; nucleotides outside the gene matches: 4. Germline CDR1 MNHNY, CDR2 SVGAGI (reference sequence).

V is TRBV7-2 and J is TRBJ2-1, with a weak D call TRBD1 (6 bases). This CDR3 spans 14 amino acids. With 4 bases removed from V and 5 bases from J, the gap between germline ends came to 12 bases. Germline loops: CDR1 SGHTA, CDR2 FQGNSA. CDR3: CASSSMGQNNEQFF. CDR3 DNA sequence: TGTGCCAGCAGCTCCATGGGACAAAACAATGAGCAGTTCTTC.

This chain uses TRBV28 with TRBJ2-1; tentative D call: TRBD1 (6 bases). The J call may be mistaken, given a closer DNA end match to TRBJ2-7. Germline V gene data show CDR1 as MDHEN and CDR2 as SYDVKM. CDR3 length equals 15 residues. CDR3 nucleotides: TGTGCCAGCAGTACACGACAGGAACGGATGTTAGAGCAGTACTTC. As protein: CASSTRQERMLEQYF.

The chain uses TRBV29-1 and TRBJ2-1; no definite D call. The germline CDR1 and CDR2 sequences are SQVTM and ANQGSEA. This CDR3 contains 11 residues. Trimming took 4 bases from V and 7 from J, leaving 8 bases between them. The CDR3 protein is CSVGQWNEQFF. The CDR3 coding sequence is TGCAGCGTTGGCCAGTGGAATGAGCAGTTCTTC.

This clonotype was seen only a few times. This chain connects TRBV5-6 to TRBJ2-5, with D maybe TRBD1 (5 bases). The ends were cut back, 3 bases at V and 2 bases at J, with 17 bases in the middle. Per the germline V gene, CDR1 is SGHDT and CDR2 is YYEEEE. There are 16 residues in the CDR3. The DNA of the CDR3 is TGTGCCAGCAGCTCATCTAGGGTGACAGCTCAAGAGACCCAGTACTTC. Protein sequence: CASSSSRVTAQETQYF.

The gene calls are TRBV21-1 and TRBJ1-6; the DNA was not compared with TRBD1, the D call given in the table. TRBV21-1 is assigned pseudogene status. The CDR3 covers 19 residues. CDR3 nucleotide sequence: TGTGCCAGCAGCGGTCCGGGACAGGGATTCGGATGTCGCAATTCACCCCTCCACTTT. Protein: CASSGPGQGFGCRNSPLHF.

The count of this clonotype is one. CDR3 protein: CSVGGVVDTQYF. CDR3 bases: TGCAGCGTTGGGGGTGTCGTAGATACGCAGTATTTT. The chain joins TRBV29-1 to TRBJ2-3; D gene uncertain. Trimming left V 4 bases short and J 5 bases short, with 10 bases between. This CDR3 spans 12 amino acids. In germline, CDR1 is SQVTM, CDR2 ANQGSEA.

The chain is built from TRBV4-2 and TRBJ1-6, with a weak D call TRBD1 (5 bases). This CDR3 is 20 amino acids long. The germline V gene encodes CDR1 LGHNA and CDR2 YNFKEQ. V lost 0 bases, J lost 1 base, and 19 bases lay in between. The CDR3 bases are TGTGCCAGCAGCCAAGACGGCAGGGTCGGGGAGGGTTCCTATAATTCACCCCTCCACTTT. It yields the protein CASSQDGRVGEGSYNSPLHF.

This clonotype was seen a few times. The chain carries TRBV12-3 or TRBV12-4 and TRBJ2-1; 8 bases are a match to TRBD1. The V segment lost 5 bases and the J segment 2 bases; nucleotides outside the gene matches: 5. The CDR3 has 15 amino acids. The DNA of the CDR3 is TGTGCCAGCAGTAAGGGACAGGCCCCCTACAATGAGCAGTTCTTC. Translated, it gives CASSKGQAPYNEQFF.

Concerning this clonotype: One base away lies a much larger clone, so this may be a sequencing read error. V gene TRBV29-1 combines with J gene TRBJ2-3; 9 nucleotides match TRBD2. The germline CDR1 and CDR2 sequences are SQVTM and ANQGSEA. The CDR3 sequence is 15 residues long. This CDR3 is CSVEDRGTSTDTHYF. For the CDR3, the DNA is TGCAGCGTTGAAGATCGGGGGACTAGCACAGATACGCACTATTTT.

The chain carries TRBV7-2 and TRBJ1-5; 7 bases line up with TRBD1. The ends lost 5 bases at V and 7 bases at J; junction bases unmatched: 11. CDR1 and CDR2 from the germline V gene are SGHTA and FQGNSA. The CDR3 length is 15 residues. The CDR3 loop reads CASSLHLDRAQPQHF. The CDR3 DNA reads as TGTGCCAGCAGCCTGCACCTCGACAGGGCCCAGCCCCAGCATTTT.

The chain employs TRBV27 and TRBJ2-1; maybe TRBD1 (6 bases). The CDR3 is 13 amino acids. Trimming stripped 7 bases from V and 7 bases from J, with 14 bases between. Germline-derived CDR1 and CDR2 are MNHEY and SMNVEV (reference sequence). In DNA form, the CDR3 reads TGTGCCAGCACGACTTACAGGGAAAATGAGCAGTTCTTC. It yields the protein CASTTYRENEQFF.

This clonotype was seen a handful of times. A read error may account for a junction end that differs from germline. V usage is TRBV10-3 and J usage is TRBJ1-4; a possible D gene is TRBD1 (6 bases). In germline, CDR1 is ENHRY, CDR2 SYGVKD. This CDR3 has 14 amino acids. The CDR3 here is CATRPGTTNEKLFF. In DNA, the CDR3 is TGTGCCACCCGGCCCGGGACAACGAATGAAAAACTGTTTTTT.